This is a list of T cell receptor beta chains from one sample in a study of T cell responses to AZD1222 COVID-19 vaccine. Clones were sequenced by immunoSEQ multiplex PCR, and TCRdb holds only the in-frame ones, with some missing. The sample has just under 150,000 clones, 85% to 90% seen once. Sequences were derived from peripheral blood, sampled 28 days after the second AZD1222 dose. The source of these receptors is an adult who received the AZD1222 COVID-19 vaccine. Both conserved end residues are part of each CDR3. Fields, in order: J gene, D gene, V gene, CDR3 protein. D genes are given only for firm matches.

>TRBJ2-2|.|TRBV29-1
CSVEAQANTGELFF
>TRBJ2-3|TRBD2|TRBV27
CASRREKVTDTQYF
>TRBJ1-1|TRBD1|TRBV7-9
CASSPRDSTEAFF
>TRBJ1-2|TRBD1|TRBV4-1
CASSQEGQYGYTF
>TRBJ1-4|.|TRBV30
CAWTPTGFVGKLFF
>TRBJ2-3|TRBD1|TRBV28
CASSLVDRGATDTQYF
>TRBJ1-6|TRBD1|TRBV5-1
CASSPGTEDSPLHF
>TRBJ1-1|.|TRBV28
CASSFILGPSGKGSFF
>TRBJ2-7|.|TRBV11-2
CASTGAYEQYF
>TRBJ2-2|.|TRBV28
CASSPAGSGELFF
>TRBJ2-3|TRBD2|TRBV12-5
CASGTTPGRDTQYF
>TRBJ2-1|.|TRBV5-1
CASSPEGTGINEQFF
>TRBJ2-2|TRBD2|TRBV7-2
CASSFGLADTGELFF
>TRBJ2-5|.|TRBV10-2
CASSLGGDETQYF
>TRBJ2-1|.|TRBV4-1
CASSPSRQGYNEQFF
>TRBJ1-1|.|TRBV5-1
CASTKETGNTEAFF
>TRBJ1-6|.|TRBV27
CASGRTVYNSPLHF
>TRBJ1-1|.|TRBV14
CASSQFSGTPNTEAFF
>TRBJ2-7|.|TRBV6-6
CASSYMSPGPYEQYF
>TRBJ2-3|.|TRBV6-1
CASSEARAQKENTQYF
>TRBJ1-1|.|TRBV6-4
CASSDEGSAEAFF
>TRBJ2-7|.|TRBV29-1
CSVILNSYEQYF
>TRBJ1-5|.|TRBV10-3
CAIATDFSNQPQHF
>TRBJ2-5|TRBD2|TRBV28
CASEARAGGNPQETQYF
>TRBJ2-3|.|TRBV7-6
CASSLDVFGLTDTQYF
>TRBJ2-1|.|TRBV25-1
CASSEQGTYNEQFF
>TRBJ2-5|TRBD1|TRBV10-1
CASSEPGTGEETQYF
>TRBJ1-4|.|TRBV5-1
CASSLEAGIANEKLFF
>TRBJ2-5|TRBD2|TRBV5-4
CASSEGLAGLWRETQYF
>TRBJ2-3|.|TRBV5-1
CASSYLQGVTDTQYF
>TRBJ2-1|.|TRBV27
CASSLLGSHEYNEQFF
>TRBJ1-2|.|TRBV18
CASSQSTGSNYGYTF
>TRBJ2-1|.|TRBV5-4
CASSLTGQWSQFF
>TRBJ1-4|.|TRBV19
CASRQPPPGEKLFF
>TRBJ1-1|.|TRBV12-3/TRBV12-4
CASRRTDEAFF
>TRBJ2-1|.|TRBV30
CAWHRDGPYNEQFF
>TRBJ1-1|.|TRBV7-2
CASSLAPPGTSF
>TRBJ2-3|.|TRBV24-1
CATSDSRAADTQYF
>TRBJ2-1|.|TRBV19
CASSIVRADEQFF
>TRBJ2-1|.|TRBV19
CASSGEESSYNEQFF
>TRBJ1-1|.|TRBV2
CASNGREGSAEAFF
>TRBJ2-1|.|TRBV27
CASSLGSRGYNEQFF
>TRBJ1-3|.|TRBV7-6
CASSLGDRSPGGNTIYF
>TRBJ1-5|.|TRBV5-4
CAITPGEKGVNQPQHF
>TRBJ2-3|.|TRBV28
CASNRDTSTDTQYF
>TRBJ2-5|.|TRBV12-3/TRBV12-4
CASTKEVMETQYF
>TRBJ2-1|.|TRBV20-1
CSASRTKGNEQFF
>TRBJ1-2|TRBD1|TRBV3-1/TRBV3-2
CASSLGQGHYGYTF
>TRBJ2-2|TRBD1|TRBV6-4
CASSDGQGNTGELFF
>TRBJ2-7|TRBD2|TRBV11-2
CASSTGLAGDEQYF
>TRBJ1-6|TRBD1|TRBV28
CASSLYGQALIPLHF
>TRBJ2-3|.|TRBV9
CASSVVVSLGGTQYF
>TRBJ1-1|.|TRBV19
CASSISEDTEAFF
>TRBJ1-2|TRBD1|TRBV5-4
CASSQNAGTGGDRGYGYTF
>TRBJ2-5|.|TRBV7-9
CASSQGGVRETQYF
>TRBJ1-2|.|TRBV6-1
CASSQVTVNYGYTF
>TRBJ1-2|.|TRBV29-1
CSVTAGRLIGYTF
>TRBJ2-2|.|TRBV7-2
CASSLGPRAGELFF